The rows below give T cell receptor beta chains drawn from one sample of a study of early T cells in non-severe SARS-CoV-2 infection. MiXCR was run by TCRdb on the 5' RACE reads, yielding one entry per CDR3 protein. The sample carries 85,000 to 100,000 distinct CDR3 sequences, under 15% recorded once. Sequences were obtained from whole blood. The origin of the receptors is an adult who was a healthcare worker with PCR-confirmed SARS-CoV-2 infection or an uninfected control (not recorded which). Each CDR3 is given without its conserved first and last residue. A clone size is listed for some rows: how often the clone was seen (once, few, many), or a class if it is expanded.

>NA|TRBV15
ATSRGDSPPSYEQY
>few|TRBV20-1
SASAGLLYEQF
>few|TRBV7-3
ASSLSTSGGRNEQF
>few|TRBV29-1
SAGSLQGTGETQY
>many|TRBV20-1
SASKGAVEQY
>few|TRBV4-1
ASSLLPDREDQPQH
>NA|TRBV3-1
ASSRGGQEDEQF
>many|TRBV4-2
ASSQVSRGGAPHQETQY
>NA|TRBV6-6
ASSRGAGLIYNEQF
>few|TRBV20-1
SARQGLAYEQY
>few|TRBV28
ATEADNDEQY
>many|TRBV10-3
AISESGNMNTEAF
>few|TRBV27
ASSPQLRQEGNTDTQY
>NA|TRBV27
ASSTGLAGTVAQY
>NA|TRBV28
ASSRLAVQETQY
>many|TRBV11-2
ASSFMFPEGETQY
>many|TRBV20-1
SVAGRNEKLF
>many|TRBV6-5
ASSYRGPANTGELF
>many|TRBV6-1
ASCGVPPLGELF
>many|TRBV27
ASSSASSYNEQF
>NA|TRBV11-2
ASSLRMLEGALRASPYEQY
>few|TRBV5-5
ASKTGTSSSYNSPLH
>NA|TRBV10-2
ASGPGQTAYEQY
>many|TRBV29-1
SVKGQGLGNEQY
>many|TRBV6-2/TRBV6-3
ASRRRQNNSPLH
>many|TRBV20-1
SASAQGIGEQY
>few|TRBV5-4
ASSFRSGGTGELF
>few|TRBV11-2
ASSFGRGDTGELF
>few|TRBV7-9
ASSLAIRGPYEQY
>few|TRBV29-1
SVAGTASYEQY
>few|TRBV7-3
ASSLTLERLANYGYT
>NA|TRBV9
ASSVTGAFYNEQF
>NA|TRBV3-1
ASSQEIGTGVYGYT
>NA|TRBV20-1
SARGGTGHYNEQF
>few|TRBV20-1
SAENTNEKLF
>NA|TRBV6-2/TRBV6-3
ASSDKPQGREAF
>NA|TRBV20-1
SARGRGGTYNEQF
>few|TRBV7-9
ASSRSGGYTEAF
>NA|TRBV6-1
ASSEANQPQH
>NA|TRBV9
ASGGAANTGELF
>many|TRBV20-1
SARPDRNYGYT
>many|TRBV29-1
SAPGTGNTEAF
>few|TRBV6-5
ASRGLGTPYYGYT
>NA|TRBV6-5
ASSPGQSQNEKLF
>many|TRBV11-2
ASSSQLATTADTQY